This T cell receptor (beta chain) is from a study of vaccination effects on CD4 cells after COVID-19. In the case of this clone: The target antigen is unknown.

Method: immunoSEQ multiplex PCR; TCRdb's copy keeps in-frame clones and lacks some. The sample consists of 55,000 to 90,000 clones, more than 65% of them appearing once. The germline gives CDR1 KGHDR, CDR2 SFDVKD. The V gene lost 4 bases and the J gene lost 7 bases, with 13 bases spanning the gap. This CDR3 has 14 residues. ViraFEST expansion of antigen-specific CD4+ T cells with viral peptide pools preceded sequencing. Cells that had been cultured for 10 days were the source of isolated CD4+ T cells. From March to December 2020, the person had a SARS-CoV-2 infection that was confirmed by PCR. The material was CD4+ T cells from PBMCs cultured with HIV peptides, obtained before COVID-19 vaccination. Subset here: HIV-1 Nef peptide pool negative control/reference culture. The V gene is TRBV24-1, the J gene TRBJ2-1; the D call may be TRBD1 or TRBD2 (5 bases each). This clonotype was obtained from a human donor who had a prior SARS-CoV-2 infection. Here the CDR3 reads CATSESGAKNEQFF. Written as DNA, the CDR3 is TGTGCCACCAGTGAATCCGGGGCCAAAAATGAGCAGTTCTTC.